The 14 T cell receptor beta chains presented below share a single source sample, sequenced in a study of cytomegalovirus exposure and HLA in healthy donors (dated 2017 in TCRdb). Library construction relied on the immunoSEQ multiplex PCR assay. The multiplex PCR relied on a mix of 60 forward primers for TCR Vbeta segments and 13 reverse primers for TCR Jbeta segments. TCRdb retrieved this table from immuneACCESS and kept in-frame rearrangements only. Not all clones are present; in checked studies, unresolved V genes account for under half, and no reason is known for the remainder. Present in this sample are around 200,000 clones, under 85% of which were seen just once. Of the sample, less than 2% is held by the ten largest clones. What was sequenced was PBMCs. These receptors were taken from a woman between 18 and 30 years old in good health and CMV-seronegative.

The chain links TRBV5-1 to TRBJ2-6, with TRBD1 matching 7 bases. The CDR3 length is 19 residues. The V segment lost 1 base and the J segment 0 bases; nucleotides outside the gene matches: 10. Germline CDR1 reads SGHRS; CDR2 reads YFSETQ. CDR3 residues: CASSLRGTVGISGANVLTF. CDR3 in DNA: TGCGCCAGCAGCTTGAGGGGGACAGTGGGAATCTCTGGGGCCAACGTCCTGACTTTC.

This clone has a single count. The V gene is TRBV5-5, the J gene TRBJ2-1; D might be TRBD1 (5 bases). The V gene lost 6 bases and the J gene lost 7 bases, with 14 bases spanning the gap. This CDR3 has 13 amino acids. Germline assignment: CDR1 SGHKS and CDR2 YYEKEE (reference sequence). CDR3: CASNHQGANEQFF. The DNA of the CDR3 is TGTGCCAGCAACCATCAAGGGGCGAATGAGCAGTTCTTC.

The chain joins TRBV27 to TRBJ1-5; D perhaps matches TRBD1 (5 bases). The CDR3 covers 13 residues. V shed 4 bases and J shed 5 bases, with 9 bases lying between them. Germline lookup yields CDR1 MNHEY and CDR2 SMNVEV (reference sequence). For the CDR3, the DNA is TGTGCCAGCAGTTGGGGGGGAGATCAGCCCCAGCATTTT. Protein: CASSWGGDQPQHF.

V and J are TRBV19 and TRBJ1-6; tentatively, D is TRBD1 (5 bases). This CDR3 is 15 amino acids long. The V end lost 7 bases, the J end lost 7 bases, and 17 bases lay between the germline ends. Germline lookup yields CDR1 LNHDA and CDR2 SQIVND (reference sequence). CDR3 amino acids: CASTPSRVPNSPLHF. The CDR3 DNA is TGTGCCAGTACCCCGTCCAGGGTACCGAATTCACCCCTCCACTTT. Together with reference TRBV19 and TRBJ1-6, the CDR3 gives the full variable domain: DGGITQSPKYLFRKEGQNVTLSCEQNLNHDAMYWYRQDPGQGLRLIYYSQIVNDFQKGDIAEGYSVSREKKESFPLTVTSAQKNPTAFYLCASTPSRVPNSPLHFGNGTRLTVT.

This chain links TRBV7-9 with TRBJ1-1; 8 bases fit TRBD1. CDR1 and CDR2 (germline): SEHNR, FQNEAQ (reference sequence). There are 15 residues in the CDR3. The V and J ends lost 2 bases and 7 bases, in that order; junction bases with no gene match: 9. CDR3 sequence: CASSLIGTGYIEAFF. The CDR3 nucleotides are TGTGCCAGCAGCTTAATCGGGACAGGCTACATTGAAGCTTTCTTT.

Remarks on this clone: The same CDR3 is also encoded by other DNA sequences in this sample. V is TRBV5-1 and J is TRBJ1-2; the match to TRBD1 covers 7 bases. V was pared by 8 bases and J by 5 bases, with 12 bases of the junction left unmatched. The CDR3 runs 14 residues. Germline CDR1 is SGHRS and CDR2 is YFSETQ. The CDR3 region has the DNA TGCGCCAGTAGCAGGACAGGCTCTGATTATGGCTACACCTTC. Translation: CASSRTGSDYGYTF.

The rearrangement joins TRBV6-1 to TRBJ1-4, with D hard to call. V was pared by 7 bases and J by 4 bases, with 13 bases between. The CDR3 contains 14 residues. Per the germline V gene, CDR1 is MNHNS and CDR2 is SASEGT. The DNA for the CDR3 is TGTGCCAGCAACCCGAGGAGCTTTAATGAAAAACTGTTTTTT. The encoded protein is CASNPRSFNEKLFF.

The chain links TRBV7-9 to TRBJ2-2; the D gene is possibly TRBD2 (6 bases). The CDR3 contains 14 residues. Germline CDR1 and CDR2: SEHNR and FQNEAQ (reference sequence). V was pared by 3 bases and J by 2 bases, with 7 bases between. The CDR3 DNA is TGTGCCAGCAGCTTGGGACTCAACACCGGGGAGCTGTTTTTT. Its protein product is CASSLGLNTGELFF.

This rearrangement joins TRBV9 to TRBJ1-4; TRBD1 matches 8 bases. Germline CDR1 reads SGDLS; CDR2 reads YYNGEE. Unmatched junction bases numbered 6, after V lost 4 bases and J lost 7 bases. The length of the CDR3 is 14 residues. CDR3 region: CASSTRQGSEKLFF. The DNA for the CDR3 is TGTGCCAGCAGCACTCGACAGGGGAGTGAAAAACTGTTTTTT.

This clone was seen a handful of times. The genes are TRBV5-1 and TRBJ1-1, with 7 bases aligning to TRBD1. The CDR3 loop spans 15 amino acids. Germline V CDR1 and CDR2: SGHRS, YFSETQ. J was trimmed by 1 base and V by 4 bases; bases with no gene match: 7. The CDR3 is CASSRWTGGNTEAFF. CDR3 DNA sequence: TGCGCCAGCAGCCGTTGGACAGGAGGGAACACTGAAGCTTTCTTT.

This clone came up a few times. The rearrangement uses TRBV10-3 and TRBJ2-7; the match to TRBD2 covers 10 bases. The ends lost 4 bases at V and 1 base at J; junction bases unmatched: 10. Germline V lookup: CDR1 ENHRY, CDR2 SYGVKD. CDR3 size: 17 residues. The CDR3 sequence: CAISVSSGRAGSYEQYF. DNA of the CDR3: TGTGCCATCAGTGTATCGAGCGGGAGGGCCGGTTCCTACGAGCAGTACTTC.

As regards this clone: Other nucleotide sequences from this sample produce the same CDR3. The chain combines TRBV9 with TRBJ2-5; TRBD2 aligns across 8 bases. Germline loops: CDR1 SGDLS, CDR2 YYNGEE. This CDR3 is built from 13 residues. V lost 2 bases and J lost 5; bases outside the gene matches: 2. DNA of the CDR3: TGTGCCAGCAGCGTCGTAGCGGGGGAGACCCAGTACTTC. Amino acid sequence: CASSVVAGETQYF.

The rearrangement uses TRBV5-1 and TRBJ1-6; weak D call: TRBD1 (5 bases). This CDR3 spans 15 amino acids. V was shortened by 0 bases and J by 8 bases, with 12 bases between the two germline ends. Per the germline V gene, CDR1 is SGHRS and CDR2 is YFSETQ. The DNA of the CDR3 is TGCGCCAGCAGCTTGGAGCAGGGTGGTCATTCACCCCTCCACTTT. Protein sequence: CASSLEQGGHSPLHF.

This sequence joins TRBV27 and TRBJ2-7; the D gene is possibly TRBD2 (6 bases). The CDR3 has 14 residues. Germline lookup yields CDR1 MNHEY and CDR2 SMNVEV (reference sequence). Trimming took 5 bases from V and 3 from J, leaving 14 bases between them. This CDR3 is CASSVRGAIYEQYF. The CDR3 bases are TGTGCCAGCAGTGTCCGCGGGGCCATCTACGAGCAGTACTTC.